This entry describes one T cell receptor beta chain. Its cognate antigen is unknown. The sample originates from a study of CD8+ T cells in alopecia areata. Study-level findings and limits: Scalp clonality dropped significantly under tofacitinib, as did expanded CD8+ top-100 clones. Scalp samples also contribute reads from the resident alphabeta T cells found in normal skin. Higher clonality and more expanded CD8+ clones appeared in lesional than normal scalp.

Treatment of the sample: oral pan-JAK inhibitor, 5-10 mg twice daily. Alopecia areata patients had lesional scalp punch biopsies and peripheral blood taken from them. Investigators isolated RNA and reverse transcribed it into cDNA to act as the sequencing template. Generated by immunoSEQ multiplex PCR, the TCRdb table keeps only in-frame clones and is missing some. The sample contains about 200,000 clones, around 65% of which appear only once. V was clipped by 4 bases and J by 0 bases, with 21 bases between them. Germline CDR1 reads SQVTM; CDR2 reads ANQGSEA. CDR3 length equals 17 residues. Sample: CD4+ T cells sorted from blood, taken at week 4, from a patient treated with tofacitinib. This chain uses TRBV29-1 with TRBJ1-2, with unresolved D. The sequence was obtained from a human donor with alopecia areata. This CDR3 reads CSVVVPMGHQTNYGYTF. The CDR3 DNA reads TGCAGCGTTGTTGTGCCCATGGGCCACCAAACTAACTATGGCTACACCTTC.